This T cell receptor beta chain appears in the sequencing data of a study of blood T cell repertoires in COVID-19 (dated by TCRdb to 2018 to 2020). With respect to the entire study: Samples covering the acute and convalescent phases of COVID-19 were provided by collaborators in the United States, Italy and Spain. The material from the prospective study consisted of cDNA or gDNA derived from T cells, B-cell-depleted T cells, or PBMCs. Subjects who had been exposed to COVID-19, were actively infected with it, or had recovered from it provided the deeply sampled blood TCRbeta repertoires that made up the dataset. The samples were drawn from two sources: the first 160 participants of the ongoing ImmuneRACE study, and fewer than 1,500 subjects contributed by 6 global collaborators. Where available, HLA class I and class II types were obtained from metadata supplied by the sample provider rather than from assay-based typing. Nearly every sample came with metadata listing a de-identified subject ID, COVID-19 status, age in years and sex. A freely available public database, intended as a resource for researchers studying the immune response to SARS-CoV-2, is where the repertoires were released. The research as a whole found: The quantity of clinical and demographic metadata differed by source and by participant and was supplied without curation.

As concerns this clone: Its specific antigen is unknown. No base-level quality is on record; no much larger clone is a single base apart.

Collaborating institutions collected whole blood in K2EDTA tubes following their own protocols. For TCRbeta analysis, collaborators shipped samples as frozen whole blood, isolated PBMCs, or DNA extracted from either of those sample types. Deletion took 5 bases off V and 4 bases off J, with a span of 20 bases between the germline ends. CDR1 and CDR2 are read off the germline V gene (reference sequence) as SEHNR and FQNEAQ. The CDR3 contains 16 residues, cysteine and phenylalanine counted. The only DNA kept is the CDR3, 48 bases in frame from the first base. TCRbeta CDR3 regions were amplified from genomic DNA by means of the immunoSEQ Assay, a bias-controlled multiplex PCR. As for the original processing: Nucleated cell counts per sample were estimated from amplification of reference gene primers within the assay. Sequence reads were collapsed and filtered to measure the absolute abundance of every unique TCRbeta CDR3 rearrangement. For each sample, productive Simpson clonality was calculated by taking the square root of Simpson's diversity index across productive rearrangements. Held by TCRdb, this immuneACCESS table contains in-frame sequences only and omits some clones. Under half of the omission traces to an unresolved V gene where checked; the cause of the rest is unknown. That table supplies the V and J calls and clone size; D and trimming were determined from the DNA. The sample profile shows tens of thousands of clones; roughly 85% of them were found once. The ten most abundant clones make up roughly 13% of the sample.

This TCR derives from a human donor in a cohort sampled during active COVID-19. Sequenced input: peripheral blood. The receptor chain draws on TRBV7-9 and TRBJ1-1; perhaps TRBD1 is the D gene, with 6 bases matching. Here the CDR3 is given as CASSPTLPRGGTEAFF. The DNA sequence is as follows: TGTGCCAGCAGCCCGACCTTACCCAGGGGTGGCACTGAAGCTTTCTTT.